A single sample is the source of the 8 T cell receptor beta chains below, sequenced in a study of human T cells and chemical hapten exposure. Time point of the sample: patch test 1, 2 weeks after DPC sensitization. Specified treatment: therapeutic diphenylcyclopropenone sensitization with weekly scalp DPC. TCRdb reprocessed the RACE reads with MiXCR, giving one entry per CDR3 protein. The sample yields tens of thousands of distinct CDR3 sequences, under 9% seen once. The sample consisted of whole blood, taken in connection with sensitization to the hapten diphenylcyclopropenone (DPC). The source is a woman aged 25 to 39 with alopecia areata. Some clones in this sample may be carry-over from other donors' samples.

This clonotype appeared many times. The CDR3 DNA is TGTGCCAGCAGTGAAGGGAACAGGGGAAGTCAGCCCCAGCATTTT. Encoded protein: CASSEGNRGSQPQHF. The V and J genes are TRBV2 and TRBJ1-5; the match to TRBD1 covers 7 bases. V shed 1 base, J shed 6 bases, and the junction held 6 bases outside the gene matches. The V gene's germline CDR1 is SNHLY and CDR2 FYNNEI. This CDR3 comprises 15 residues. The full variable domain, its missing parts supplied by reference TRBV2 and TRBJ1-5, is EPEVTQTPSHQVTQMGQEVILRCVPISNHLYFYWYRQILGQKVEFLVSFYNNEISEKSEIFDDQFSVERPDGSNFTLKIRSTKLEDSAMYFCASSEGNRGSQPQHFGDGTRLSIL.

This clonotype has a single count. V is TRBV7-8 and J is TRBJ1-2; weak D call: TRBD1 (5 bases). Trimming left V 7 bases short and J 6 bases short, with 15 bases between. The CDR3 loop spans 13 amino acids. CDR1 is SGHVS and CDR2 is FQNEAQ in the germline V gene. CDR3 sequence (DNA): TGTGCCAGCAAACAAGCAGGGTTGGATGGCTACACCTTC. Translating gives CASKQAGLDGYTF. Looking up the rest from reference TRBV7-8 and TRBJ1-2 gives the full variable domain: GAGVSQSPRYKVAKRGQDVALRCDPISGHVSLFWYQQALGQGPEFLTYFQNEAQLDKSGLPSDRFFAERPEGSVSTLKIQRTQQEDSAVYLCASKQAGLDGYTFGSGTRLTVV.

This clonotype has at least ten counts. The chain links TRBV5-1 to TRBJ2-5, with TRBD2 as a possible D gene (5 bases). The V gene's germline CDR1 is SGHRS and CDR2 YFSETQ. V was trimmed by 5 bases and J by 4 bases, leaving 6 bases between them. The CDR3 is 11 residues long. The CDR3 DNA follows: TGCGCCAGCAGTCGGGGAGAGACCCAGTACTTC. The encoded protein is CASSRGETQYF.

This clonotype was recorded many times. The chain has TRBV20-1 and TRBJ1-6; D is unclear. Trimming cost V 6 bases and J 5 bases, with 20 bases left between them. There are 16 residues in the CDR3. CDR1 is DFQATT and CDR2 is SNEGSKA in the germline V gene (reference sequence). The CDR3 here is CSASDPRSGDNSPLHF. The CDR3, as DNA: TGCAGTGCCAGTGACCCGAGGAGTGGCGATAATTCACCCCTCCACTTT.

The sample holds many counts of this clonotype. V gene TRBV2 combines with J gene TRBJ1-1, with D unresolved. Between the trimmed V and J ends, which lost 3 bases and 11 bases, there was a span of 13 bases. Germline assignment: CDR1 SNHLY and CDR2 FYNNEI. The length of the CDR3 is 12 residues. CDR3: CASSENSGPAFF. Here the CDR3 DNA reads TGTGCCAGCAGTGAGAATTCTGGGCCGGCTTTCTTT. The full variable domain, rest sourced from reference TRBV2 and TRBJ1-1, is EPEVTQTPSHQVTQMGQEVILRCVPISNHLYFYWYRQILGQKVEFLVSFYNNEISEKSEIFDDQFSVERPDGSNFTLKIRSTKLEDSAMYFCASSENSGPAFFGQGTRLTVV.

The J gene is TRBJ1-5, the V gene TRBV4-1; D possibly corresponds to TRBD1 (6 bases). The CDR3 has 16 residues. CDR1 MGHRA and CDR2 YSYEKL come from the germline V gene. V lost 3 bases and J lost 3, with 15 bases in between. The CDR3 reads CASSQETGMINQPQHF. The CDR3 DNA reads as TGCGCCAGCAGCCAGGAAACAGGGATGATCAATCAGCCCCAGCATTTT.

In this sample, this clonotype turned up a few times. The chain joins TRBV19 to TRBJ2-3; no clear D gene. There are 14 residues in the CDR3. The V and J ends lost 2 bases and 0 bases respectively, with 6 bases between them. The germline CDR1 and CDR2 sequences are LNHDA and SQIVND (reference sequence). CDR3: CASSISGSTDTQYF. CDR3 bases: TGTGCCAGTAGTATATCGGGTAGCACAGATACGCAGTATTTT.

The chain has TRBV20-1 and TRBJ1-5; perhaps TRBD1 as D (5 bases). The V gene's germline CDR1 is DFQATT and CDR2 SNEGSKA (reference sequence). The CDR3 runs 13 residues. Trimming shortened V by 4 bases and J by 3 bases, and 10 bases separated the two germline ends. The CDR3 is CSAIGRDNQPQHF. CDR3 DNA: TGCAGTGCTATAGGCAGGGACAATCAGCCCCAGCATTTT.